This T cell receptor beta chain was sequenced during a study of T cell clonality in common variable immunodeficiency. The germline CDR1 and CDR2 sequences are KGHSH and LQKENI. The CDR3 extends over 13 amino acids. The V and J ends lost 5 bases and 4 bases, in that order; junction bases with no gene match: 1. This clone was observed a handful of times. Its antigen is as yet unknown. The read terminates 3 residues ahead of where the CDR3 ends, so the germline J gene completes it. Notes on the study in general: Reportedly, TCR beta sequences from common variable immunodeficiency showed fewer deletions and N-nucleotide insertions. CVID patient heterogeneity limited repertoire-clinical complication correlations.

Here immunoSEQ multiplex PCR was the method, and the copy in TCRdb shows in-frame clones only, minus some. The sample is made up of some 32,000 clones, none counted only once. The chain uses TRBV18 and TRBJ1-5; 8 bases are a match to TRBD1. The sample comprised peripheral blood mononuclear cells. The TCR sequence derives from a person aged 18 to 70 in good health. The CDR3 DNA, read in part, is TGTGCCAGCTCAACAGGGGGGAATCAGCCC. It encodes CASSTGGNQP. The full CDR3 reads CASSTGGNQPQHF.